This is a list of T cell receptor beta chains from one sample in a study of T cell changes during pregnancy in multiple sclerosis. Only in-frame clones appear in the TCRdb table, and some are missing; sequencing was by immunoSEQ multiplex PCR. This table has 35,000 to 45,000 clones, more than 75% appearing once. Here the sequenced sample was peripheral blood, taken in the third trimester of pregnancy. The receptors here all came from a female donor in good health, enrolled as a control in a pregnancy study. Each CDR3 is given without its conserved first and last residue.

TRBJ2-7	TRBV19	ASRELAGASYEQY
TRBJ1-5	TRBV6-1	ASSVDSYSNQPQH
TRBJ1-1	TRBV5-1	ASSFAAGGAITEAF
TRBJ2-2	TRBV27	ASSNFDSVPHTGELF
TRBJ1-5	TRBV10-3	AISGSGGQPQH
TRBJ2-7	TRBV7-9	ASSLGGIGQGGYEQY
TRBJ2-3	TRBV5-1	ASSIRTGPGELDPLRVTDTQY
TRBJ2-1	TRBV6-6	ASIQGLAGGDEQF
TRBJ2-1	TRBV18	ASSPPDTDYNEQF
TRBJ1-1	TRBV7-8	ASSSLVVTEAF
TRBJ1-2	TRBV9	ASSQTGPNYGYT
TRBJ1-2	TRBV4-3	ASSLTRGTANNYGYT
TRBJ2-1	TRBV5-4	ASSLTSGYNEQF
TRBJ2-1	TRBV19	ASSTTSGPYNEQF
TRBJ1-3	TRBV5-5	ASSRVDGNTIY
TRBJ1-4	TRBV7-2	ASSFGTGRSNEKLF
TRBJ2-7	TRBV6-5	ATGSTTGGTHEQY
TRBJ1-1	TRBV19	ASRGTATHTEAF
TRBJ1-5	TRBV5-6	ASSFGWASNQPQH
TRBJ2-1	TRBV2	ASGLEGEGYNEQF
TRBJ1-1	TRBV5-1	ASSWGPRGLNTEAF
TRBJ1-1	TRBV7-3	ASSSLGQENTEAF
TRBJ1-2	TRBV4-3	ASSLGAGINGYGYT
TRBJ1-6	TRBV18	ASSPSAGYNSPLH
TRBJ1-6	TRBV11-3	ASSLGQYNSPLH
TRBJ2-2	TRBV5-1	ASSPLGLAGVGTGELF
TRBJ1-1	TRBV27	ASRKLDRVGTEAF
TRBJ2-1	TRBV14	ASSQGMGLRNNEQF
TRBJ1-2	TRBV5-1	ASSPGQASLYGYT
TRBJ2-1	TRBV7-8	ASSLTSGGVNEQF
TRBJ2-1	TRBV5-6	ASSFFRDSYNEQF
TRBJ1-2	TRBV4-2	ASSQGGGQGHYGYT
TRBJ2-1	TRBV27	ASSSFDSNNEQF
TRBJ1-2	TRBV11-2	ASSPAQTGVRGYT
TRBJ2-3	TRBV4-1	ASSQDWASGSTDTQY
TRBJ1-2	TRBV15	ATSRGGAYGYT
TRBJ1-2	TRBV28	ASSIPPNGRGYT
TRBJ2-1	TRBV4-1	ASSQGLAGGLNEQF
TRBJ1-6	TRBV6-1	ASSEARGGNSPLH
TRBJ2-7	TRBV19	ASSSQGYPYEQY
TRBJ1-2	TRBV7-2	ASSLETVSGYT
TRBJ2-5	TRBV18	ASSPSTREWETQY
TRBJ2-6	TRBV25-1	ASSEGGSGANVLT
TRBJ2-5	TRBV28	ASSFTSGGALETQY
TRBJ2-7	TRBV27	ASSGRGAHHEQY
TRBJ2-3	TRBV7-8	ASSPREDPADTQY
TRBJ2-7	TRBV5-1	ASSLVYSSYEQY
TRBJ2-1	TRBV4-1	ASSRVAGVPYNEQF
TRBJ2-7	TRBV7-8	ASSLTGAEPYEQY
TRBJ2-1	TRBV11-2	ASSPTLGSGRGRGNEQF
TRBJ2-7	TRBV7-9	ASSHQDRVAHEQY
TRBJ1-1	TRBV4-3	ASSQDRGEVGEAF
TRBJ2-1	TRBV6-5	ASSPLAGGGNEQF
TRBJ2-7	TRBV5-1	ASSSLPGGPHEQY
TRBJ1-1	TRBV2	AGRGTEAF